This T cell receptor beta chain was identified during a study of CD4 T cells in relation to SARS-CoV-2 and coronaviruses. A note on this clone: What it recognizes is unknown.

Unexposed donor CD4+ T cells date from 2011-2018, before the COVID-19 pandemic. The cells were cultured for roughly 11 days before CD4+ T cells were isolated. Cells permitting, SARS-CoV-2 S/N and four cold-coronavirus spikes were tested on unexposed-donor CD4+ T cells. The table came from immunoSEQ multiplex PCR; TCRdb's copy has only in-frame clones and leaves some out. The table lists some 16,000 clones, around 77% of them singletons. The CDR3 covers 16 residues. Trimming cost V 0 bases and J 4 bases; bases outside gene matches: 5. CDR1 is SGHRS, CDR2 YFSETQ, per germline. Material for sequencing was CD4+ T cells from PBMCs, cultured in vitro. This sequence originates from a human donor in good health. The chain combines TRBV5-1 with TRBJ2-1; 9 nucleotides agree with TRBD1. The CDR3 here is CASSLGGQGGYNEQFF. The DNA of the CDR3 is TGCGCCAGCAGCTTGGGGGGACAGGGAGGATACAATGAGCAGTTCTTC.